The rows below give T cell receptor beta chains drawn from one sample of a study of T cell responses to AZD1222 COVID-19 vaccine. Here immunoSEQ multiplex PCR was the method, and the copy in TCRdb shows in-frame clones only, minus some. The sample shows about 180,000 clones, 70% to 90% of them seen only once. Here the sequenced sample was peripheral blood, taken 28 days after the second AZD1222 dose. Receptors were obtained from an adult who received the AZD1222 COVID-19 vaccine. Both conserved end residues are part of each CDR3. Fields, in order: V gene, J gene, CDR3 protein.

>TRBV28|TRBJ1-1
CASSLEGSEAFF
>TRBV19|TRBJ2-3
CASSSGPSTDTQYF
>TRBV5-5|TRBJ1-3
CASSSDRYSGNTIYF
>TRBV4-1|TRBJ1-2
CASSQGLVANYTF
>TRBV9|TRBJ2-3
CASSVTGGSHGTDTQYF
>TRBV28|TRBJ2-6
CASSSTTGRGALGANVLTF
>TRBV19|TRBJ2-2
CASSIRGQGVDTGELFF
>TRBV7-3|TRBJ2-5
CASSLYSGLGETQYF
>TRBV15|TRBJ1-6
CATSREGKNSPLHF
>TRBV7-8|TRBJ2-1
CASSANPPGQGWHEQFF
>TRBV5-6|TRBJ2-7
CASSFPTSGNVLREQYF
>TRBV6-5|TRBJ2-2
CASSYGGRGELFF
>TRBV9|TRBJ2-3
CASSLGLFSTDTQYF
>TRBV7-2|TRBJ1-4
CASSLGQGTGDEKLFF
>TRBV15|TRBJ2-7
CATSRAASEQYF
>TRBV15|TRBJ2-1
CATSTRDRGVYNEQFF
>TRBV4-1|TRBJ2-1
CASSQGPRAGNEQFF
>TRBV4-1|TRBJ2-3
CASSQPRDTQYF
>TRBV28|TRBJ2-7
CASSPRDWTYEQYF
>TRBV5-1|TRBJ2-1
CASSLGGLAGVNEQFF
>TRBV28|TRBJ2-7
CASGERPYEQYF
>TRBV27|TRBJ1-1
CASSSSGAMNTEAFF
>TRBV7-2|TRBJ2-5
CASSSWTGGEETQYF
>TRBV6-2/TRBV6-3|TRBJ1-2
CASSRQGNYGYTF
>TRBV28|TRBJ1-3
CASSLYRPSGNTIYF
>TRBV28|TRBJ2-1
CASSHPAQNNEQFF
>TRBV27|TRBJ2-1
CASRELAGYNEQFF
>TRBV19|TRBJ2-2
CASSIRAGVNTGELFF
>TRBV19|TRBJ1-5
CASRRTGDQPQHF
>TRBV29-1|TRBJ1-4
CSVEDPGQGGEKLFF
>TRBV2|TRBJ2-7
CASSVGQPTYEQYF
>TRBV6-1|TRBJ2-2
CASSEGVAFTGELFF
>TRBV29-1|TRBJ2-2
CSVERGGFTGELFF
>TRBV4-1|TRBJ2-7
CASSLIQGLGEQYF
>TRBV27|TRBJ1-5
CASKPEWGSNQPQHF
>TRBV6-5|TRBJ2-7
CASSYGDRGHEQYF
>TRBV11-2|TRBJ1-4
CASSLARVAEKLFF
>TRBV7-2|TRBJ2-5
CASSFALGETQYF
>TRBV27|TRBJ1-1
CASSLEGRSTEAFF
>TRBV24-1|TRBJ2-3
CATNRGRGTDTQYF
>TRBV28|TRBJ2-7
CASSTPDREGEQYF
>TRBV24-1|TRBJ2-7
CATSEGAGGPSEQYF
>TRBV7-6|TRBJ2-3
CASSKNYRAPAPDTQYF
>TRBV7-2|TRBJ2-7
CASTPGLAVSYEQYF
>TRBV6-5|TRBJ2-6
CASGTDSSGANVLTF